The 17 T cell receptor beta chains presented below share a single source sample, sequenced in a study of graft-versus-host responses after intestinal transplantation. Clones were sequenced by immunoSEQ multiplex PCR, and TCRdb holds only the in-frame ones, with some missing. The profile shows 25,000 to 30,000 clones, about 92% of them singletons. The sequenced sample was PBMCs, obtained approximately ten weeks after intestinal transplant. The receptors stem from a human patient who received an intestinal transplant, so some T cells may come from the graft donor.

The chain is built from TRBV27 and TRBJ2-7, with 8 nucleotides matching TRBD1. The CDR3 sequence is 13 residues long. V shed 4 bases and J 6 bases; nucleotides not matched to a gene: 5. The germline CDR1 and CDR2 sequences are MNHEY and SMNVEV (reference sequence). This chain's CDR3 is CASSYNRGFEQYF. The CDR3 nucleotides read TGTGCCAGCAGTTATAACAGGGGGTTCGAGCAGTACTTC.

This rearrangement joins TRBV5-8 to TRBJ2-3; 10 bases fit TRBD2. Germline V gene lookup returns CDR1 SGHTS and CDR2 YDEGEE. The CDR3 is 18 residues long. After removal of 3 bases from V and 3 bases from J, the junction contained 13 bases not matched to a gene. The DNA for the CDR3 is TGTGCCAGCAGCTCCGTCGATACTAGCGGGGTTGGGACAGATACGCAGTATTTT. Amino acid sequence: CASSSVDTSGVGTDTQYF.

V is TRBV4-1 and J is TRBJ1-2, with TRBD1 identical over 7 bases. This CDR3 has 14 amino acids. Trimming at V came to 1 base and at J to 8 bases, leaving 7 bases not matched to a gene. Germline assignment: CDR1 MGHRA and CDR2 YSYEKL. CDR3 region: CASSQVEGARGYTF. The CDR3 DNA reads as TGCGCCAGCAGCCAAGTAGAGGGGGCGAGAGGCTACACCTTC.

This chain uses TRBV19 with TRBJ2-4; D remains unclear. V shed 3 bases and J shed 9 bases, with 15 bases lying between them. Germline lookup yields CDR1 LNHDA and CDR2 SQIVND (reference sequence). The CDR3 has 14 residues. The CDR3 sequence is CASSIYEAAGIQYF. The CDR3 DNA reads TGTGCCAGTAGTATCTATGAGGCCGCCGGCATTCAGTACTTC.

The genes are TRBV27 and TRBJ2-7; weak D call: TRBD2 (6 bases). The V gene lost 6 bases and the J gene lost 3 bases, with 12 bases spanning the gap. This CDR3 spans 13 amino acids. Germline V gene lookup returns CDR1 MNHEY and CDR2 SMNVEV (reference sequence). CDR3 in amino acids: CASRLGGVYEQYF. For the CDR3, the DNA is TGTGCCAGCAGGCTCGGAGGGGTCTACGAGCAGTACTTC.

This rearrangement joins TRBV6-1 to TRBJ2-7, with D perhaps TRBD1 or TRBD2 (7 bases each). The germline V and J ends were trimmed by 8 bases and 0 bases, with 14 bases remaining between them. There are 14 residues in the CDR3. Germline lookup yields CDR1 MNHNS and CDR2 SASEGT. The CDR3 is CASGGDRHSYEQYF. The CDR3 nucleotides are TGTGCCAGCGGGGGGGACAGACACTCCTACGAGCAGTACTTC.

This sequence joins TRBV27 and TRBJ2-1, with 7 bases fitting TRBD1. The V gene end was trimmed by 2 bases and the J gene end by 0 bases; junction bases not matched to a gene: 7. Germline CDR1 and CDR2: MNHEY and SMNVEV (reference sequence). The CDR3 runs to 17 residues. CDR3 region: CASSLLRTGSSYNEQFF. For the CDR3, the DNA is TGTGCCAGCAGTTTACTCCGGACAGGTAGCTCCTACAATGAGCAGTTCTTC.

The chain is built from TRBV19 and TRBJ1-2; 11 positions agree with TRBD1. V was clipped by 10 bases and J by 4 bases; unmatched bases: 5. This CDR3 region has 13 residues. Germline loops: CDR1 LNHDA, CDR2 SQIVND (reference sequence). CDR3 nucleotide sequence: TGTGCCACCTGGACAGGGGGCAGCTATGGCTACACCTTC. Amino acid sequence: CATWTGGSYGYTF.

The gene calls are TRBV6-5 and TRBJ1-2; 10 bases match TRBD1. V was pared by 6 bases and J by 5 bases, with 3 bases of the junction left unmatched. The germline gives CDR1 MNHEY, CDR2 SVGAGI. CDR3 length: 13 amino acids. In DNA form, the CDR3 reads TGTGCCAGCAGCATGGGACAGGGGTATGGCTACACCTTC. This codes for CASSMGQGYGYTF.

This clone has a handful of counts. The chain joins TRBV4-3 to TRBJ1-4; the D gene is possibly TRBD1 (6 bases). From germline, CDR1 is LGHNA and CDR2 YSLEER. Trimming stripped 2 bases from V and 2 bases from J, with 15 bases between. This CDR3 has 17 residues. The CDR3 is CASSQYRVVDTNEKLFF. DNA for the CDR3: TGCGCCAGCAGCCAATACAGGGTCGTAGACACTAATGAAAAACTGTTTTTT.

V and J are TRBV4-1 and TRBJ1-1; D gene unclear. The CDR3 covers 11 residues. The V end lost 4 bases, the J end lost 6 bases, and 6 bases lay between the germline ends. Per germline, CDR1 MGHRA and CDR2 YSYEKL. For the CDR3, the DNA is TGCGCCAGCAGCCTAGGGTCTGAAGCTTTCTTT. Translating gives CASSLGSEAFF.

The CDR3 nucleotides read TGTGCCAGCAGCTTGGGGGCTAGCGGTCCCGAGGACCAGTACTTC. Encoded protein: CASSLGASGPEDQYF. This chain uses TRBV5-6 with TRBJ2-5, with TRBD2 matching over 7 bases. Germline assignment: CDR1 SGHDT and CDR2 YYEEEE. V trimming: 0 bases; J trimming: 10 bases; junction bases outside the gene matches: 12. The CDR3 is made up of 15 amino acids. Together with reference TRBV5-6 and TRBJ2-5, the CDR3 gives the full variable domain: DAGVTQSPTHLIKTRGQQVTLRCSPKSGHDTVSWYQQALGQGPQFIFQYYEEEERQRGNFPDRFSGHQFPNYSSELNVNALLLGDSALYLCASSLGASGPEDQYFGPGTRLLVL.

This clone was recorded once. V and J are TRBV15 and TRBJ2-7, with 11 nucleotides matching TRBD2. J lost 2 bases, V lost 2 bases, and 5 bases had no gene match. Looked up from germline, CDR1 is LNHNV and CDR2 is YYDKDF (reference sequence). This CDR3 contains 16 residues. DNA for the CDR3: TGTGCCACCAGCAGAAGCCAGACTAGCGGGGCCTACGAGCAGTACTTC. Translating it yields CATSRSQTSGAYEQYF.

The chain uses TRBV15 and TRBJ2-3, with 7 bases aligning to TRBD2. This CDR3 has 15 amino acids. V was pared by 3 bases and J by 2 bases, with 5 bases of the junction left unmatched. Looked up from germline, CDR1 is LNHNV and CDR2 is YYDKDF (reference sequence). CDR3 in DNA: TGTGCCACCAGCAGCTTCCTAGCGGTCACAGATACGCAGTATTTT. Translated, it gives CATSSFLAVTDTQYF.

The chain employs TRBV27 and TRBJ2-7; D is possibly TRBD2 (5 bases). The CDR3 loop spans 12 amino acids. Germline V gene sequence: CDR1 MNHEY, CDR2 SMNVEV (reference sequence). V shed 3 bases and J shed 6 bases, with 9 bases lying between them. The CDR3 region has the DNA TGTGCCAGCAGTTTTGTAGGACTCGAGCAGTACTTC. Translating gives CASSFVGLEQYF.

In nucleotides, the CDR3 is TGTGCCAGTAGTTCAGGGGCGGATGGCTACACCTTC. Amino acid sequence: CASSSGADGYTF. V gene TRBV19 combines with J gene TRBJ1-2; D is perhaps TRBD1 (6 bases). The CDR3 sequence is 12 residues long. Germline CDR1 reads LNHDA; CDR2 reads SQIVND (reference sequence). Trimming took off 5 bases at V and 6 bases at J, with 10 bases between the two ends.

This clone was seen only a few times. V usage is TRBV5-8 and J usage is TRBJ1-1; no clear D gene. The CDR3 sequence is 16 residues long. Germline V gene sequence: CDR1 SGHTS, CDR2 YDEGEE. Trimming took off 0 bases at V and 1 base at J, with 13 bases between the two ends. In DNA, the CDR3 is TGTGCCAGCAGCTTGGCCCCATCGGGAGCGAACACTGAAGCTTTCTTT. Its translation: CASSLAPSGANTEAFF.